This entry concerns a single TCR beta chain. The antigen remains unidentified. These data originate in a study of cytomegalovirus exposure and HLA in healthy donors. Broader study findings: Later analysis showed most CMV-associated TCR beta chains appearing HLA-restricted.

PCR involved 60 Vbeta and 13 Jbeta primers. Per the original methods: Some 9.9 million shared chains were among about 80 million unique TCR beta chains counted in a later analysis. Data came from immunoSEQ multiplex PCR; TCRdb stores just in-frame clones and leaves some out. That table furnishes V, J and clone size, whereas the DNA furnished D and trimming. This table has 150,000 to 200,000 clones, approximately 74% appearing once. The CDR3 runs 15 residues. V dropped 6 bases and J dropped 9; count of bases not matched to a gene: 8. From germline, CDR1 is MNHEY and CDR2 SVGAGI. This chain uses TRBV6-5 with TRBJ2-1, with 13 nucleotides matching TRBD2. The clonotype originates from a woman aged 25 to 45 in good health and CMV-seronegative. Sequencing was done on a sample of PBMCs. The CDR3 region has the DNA TGTGCCAGCAGGCTTAGGGGACTAGCGGGGATTGAGCAGTTCTTC. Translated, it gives CASRLRGLAGIEQFF.